This record concerns one T cell receptor (beta chain) sequence. The data were produced by immunoSEQ multiplex PCR, yet TCRdb's version contains in-frame clones alone and is incomplete. This sample has fewer than 20,000 clones, with about 83% found just once. The germline CDR1 and CDR2 sequences are LNHDA and SQIVND (reference sequence). The CDR3 has 11 amino acids. V was shortened by 10 bases and J by 8 bases, with 14 bases between the two germline ends. The data belong to a study of T cell changes during pregnancy in multiple sclerosis. The clonotype was recovered from a female donor with multiple sclerosis, enrolled in a pregnancy study. The chain has TRBV19 and TRBJ1-2; D uncertain. Here the sequenced sample was CD8+ T cells from peripheral blood mononuclear cells, taken after pregnancy. CDR3 nucleotide sequence: TGTGCCACGCGGCGGACTGTAGGCTACACCTTC. Amino acid sequence: CATRRTVGYTF.